This entry is about one T cell receptor (beta chain). The sample comes from a study of blood T cell repertoires in COVID-19. Per the original data handling: Nucleated cell number was recorded as an estimate derived from reference gene primer amplification. Using immunoSEQ multiplex PCR, the repertoire was profiled, and TCRdb retains in-frame clones only, with some absent. The V and J calls and clone size are taken from that table; D and trimming were inferred from the DNA. The table includes fewer than 350,000 clones, over 75% detected once. Germline V lookup: CDR1 MNHEY, CDR2 SVGAGI. The CDR3 totals 12 residues. V was shortened by 10 bases and J by 5 bases, with 14 bases between the two germline ends.

This sequence was found in a young man with active or convalescent COVID-19. The sequencing sample was made of peripheral blood. The genes are TRBV6-5 and TRBJ1-2, with D unclear. In DNA, the CDR3 is TGTGCCATCGGAGCGGGATCTTATGGCTACACCTTC. It codes for CAIGAGSYGYTF.